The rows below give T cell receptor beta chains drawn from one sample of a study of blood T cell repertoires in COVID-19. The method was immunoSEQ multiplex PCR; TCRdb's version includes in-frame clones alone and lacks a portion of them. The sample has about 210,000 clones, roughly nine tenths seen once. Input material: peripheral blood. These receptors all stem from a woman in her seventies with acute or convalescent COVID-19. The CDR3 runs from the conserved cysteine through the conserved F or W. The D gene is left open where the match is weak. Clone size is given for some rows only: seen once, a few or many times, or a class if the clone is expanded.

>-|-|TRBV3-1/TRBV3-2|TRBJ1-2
TGTGCCAGCAGCCAAGGGGAGGGGGTTGGCTACACCTTC
CASSQGEGVGYTF
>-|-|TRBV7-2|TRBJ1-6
TGTGCCAGCAGCACGAGGGACTATAATTCACCCCTCCACTTT
CASSTRDYNSPLHF
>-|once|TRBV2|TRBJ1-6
TGTGCCAGCAGTCGGACCACGGGGCCCCTCCACTTT
CASSRTTGPLHF
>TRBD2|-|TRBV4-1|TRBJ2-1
TGCGCCAGCAGCCAAGAGGGACTAGCCGATGAGCAGTTCTTC
CASSQEGLADEQFF
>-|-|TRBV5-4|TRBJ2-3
TGTGCCAGCAGCTTGGTTGCGGGGAAGATGGATACGCAGTATTTT
CASSLVAGKMDTQYF
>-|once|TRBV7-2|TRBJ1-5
TGTGCCAGCAGCCCGACTCGGGGGGGGAATCAGCCCCAGCATTTT
CASSPTRGGNQPQHF
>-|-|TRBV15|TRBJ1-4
TGTGCCACCAGCGGGGGGAATAATGAAAAACTGTTTTTT
CATSGGNNEKLFF
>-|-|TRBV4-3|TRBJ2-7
TGCGCCAGCAGCCTGAACCGGGGTGCCTACGAGCAGTACTTC
CASSLNRGAYEQYF
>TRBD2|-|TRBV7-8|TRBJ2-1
TGTGCCAGCAGCTTAGCAGGCGGGAGGTTTAATGAGCAGTTCTTC
CASSLAGGRFNEQFF
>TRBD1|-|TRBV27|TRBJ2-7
TGTGCCAGCAGTCCCTTACCGGGACAGGGACTCTACGAGCAGTACTTC
CASSPLPGQGLYEQYF
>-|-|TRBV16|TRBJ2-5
TGTGCCAGCAGCCTAGGAGGGGTCAGGAGTGAGACCCAGTACTTC
CASSLGGVRSETQYF
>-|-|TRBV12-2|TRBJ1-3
TGTGCAAGTCGCTTCTATACTTATCATACGGCCATATATTTT
CASRFYTYHTAIYF
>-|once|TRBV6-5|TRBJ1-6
TGTGCCAGCAGCACCGGGACAAAGGGATCACCCCTCCACTTT
CASSTGTKGSPLHF
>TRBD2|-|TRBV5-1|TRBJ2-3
TGCGCCAGCAGCTTGGACGCGGGGGAACGAGATACGCAGTATTTT
CASSLDAGERDTQYF
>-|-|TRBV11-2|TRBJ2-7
TGTGCCAGCAGTCCACGAGGGACAAAGTCCTACGAGCAGTACTTC
CASSPRGTKSYEQYF
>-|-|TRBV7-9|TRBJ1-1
TGTGCCAGCAGCTTAGGTCAGGTATCCTCGAACACTGAAGCTTTCTTT
CASSLGQVSSNTEAFF
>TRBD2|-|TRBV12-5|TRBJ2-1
TGTGCTAGTGGTTTTATTAGCGGGTACAATGAGCAGTTCTTC
CASGFISGYNEQFF
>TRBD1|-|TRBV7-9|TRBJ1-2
TGTGCCAGCAGCTCCGCGGGGACAGTGGGCTATGGCTACACCTTC
CASSSAGTVGYGYTF
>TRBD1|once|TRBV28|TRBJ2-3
TGTGCCAGCAGTTTTAATCCGGGACAGCGGATGAGCACAGATACGCAGTATTTT
CASSFNPGQRMSTDTQYF
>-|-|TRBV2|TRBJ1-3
TGTGCCAGCAGTGAAAGGAGTGGAAACACCATATATTTT
CASSERSGNTIYF